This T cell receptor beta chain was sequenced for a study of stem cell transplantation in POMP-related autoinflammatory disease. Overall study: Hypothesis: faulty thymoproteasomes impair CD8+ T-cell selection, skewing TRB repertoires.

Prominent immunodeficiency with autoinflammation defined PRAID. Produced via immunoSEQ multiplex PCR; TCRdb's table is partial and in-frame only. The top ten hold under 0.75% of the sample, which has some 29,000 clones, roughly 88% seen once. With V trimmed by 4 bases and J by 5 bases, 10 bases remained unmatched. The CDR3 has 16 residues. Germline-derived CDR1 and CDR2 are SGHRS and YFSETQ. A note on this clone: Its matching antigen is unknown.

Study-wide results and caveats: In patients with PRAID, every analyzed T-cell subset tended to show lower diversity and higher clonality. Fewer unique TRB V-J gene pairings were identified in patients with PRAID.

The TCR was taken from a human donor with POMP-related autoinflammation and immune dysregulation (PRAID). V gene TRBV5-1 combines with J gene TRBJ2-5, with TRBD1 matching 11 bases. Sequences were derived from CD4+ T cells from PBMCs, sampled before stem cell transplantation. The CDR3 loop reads CASSIRTGGARETQYF. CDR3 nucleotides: TGCGCCAGCAGCATAAGGACAGGGGGCGCCCGGGAGACCCAGTACTTC.